This entry features one T cell receptor beta chain sequence. This study enrolled people aged about 18 to 90 from approximately 24 US geographic areas. The study counted Cohort 3 donors as recovered given two negative PCRs, clearance, or symptom resolution. From germline, CDR1 is LNHDA and CDR2 SQIVND (reference sequence). This CDR3 comprises 15 residues. V was pared by 5 bases and J by 7 bases, with 9 bases of the junction left unmatched. Repertoires were generated with immunoSEQ multiplex PCR, while TCRdb's copy carries only in-frame clones and drops some. The sample records roughly 370,000 clones, approximately 87% being singletons. These data come from a study of blood T cell repertoires in COVID-19.

Sequencing input: PBMCs or T cells enriched from blood (not recorded which). The receptor was derived from a woman aged 45-65 years who had recovered from COVID-19. The chain links TRBV19 to TRBJ1-4; the match to TRBD1 covers 8 bases. The CDR3 loop is CASSPRRGRGEKLFF. The CDR3 DNA is TGTGCCAGTAGTCCGCGCAGGGGGCGAGGTGAAAAACTGTTTTTT.